This T cell receptor (beta chain) emerged from a study of T-cell memory formation after mild COVID-19. Constant-segment primers served in 5'RACE that generated TCR alpha and TCR beta cDNA libraries bearing sample barcodes and UMIs. TCRdb passed the 5' RACE reads through MiXCR, listing each CDR3 protein once. The table shows about 400,000 distinct CDR3 sequences, with around 15% occurring only once. Germline V CDR1 and CDR2: SGHDN, FVKESK. The CDR3 totals 16 residues. V was pared by 0 bases and J by 10 bases, with 11 bases of the junction left unmatched. The chain has TRBV14 and TRBJ1-4; 7 bases are a match to TRBD1. This clonotype was obtained from a man younger than 30 who had mild COVID-19 (a few samples of this study predate the infection). Cell type and time point are not known. Material: PBMCs or a T cell subset sorted from them (not recorded which). The CDR3 spells CASSQEEGASPRKLFF. The CDR3 DNA is TGTGCCAGCAGCCAAGAAGAGGGGGCAAGTCCAAGAAAACTGTTTTTT.